The 26 T cell receptor beta chains given below trace back to one sample, sequenced in a study of T cell responses to AZD1222 COVID-19 vaccine (dated by TCRdb to the early 2020s). The intended sense of this specimen's time point label: baseline before first vaccination. The library relied on the immunoSEQ multiplex PCR assay. Not all clones reach the TCRdb copy of this immuneACCESS table, which keeps in-frame sequences only. Checked studies attribute under half of the gap to unresolved V genes and leave the rest unexplained. The sample has around 160,000 clones on record, 90% to 95% of them singletons. The top ten clones comprise approximately 2% of the sample. The material was peripheral blood, obtained on day 0 of AZD1222 vaccination. These TCRs come from an adult in good health.

This chain uses TRBV11-2 with TRBJ1-3; D gene unclear. The germline gives CDR1 SGHAT, CDR2 FQNNGV. The ends were cut back, 1 base at V and 0 bases at J, with 4 bases in the middle. The CDR3 covers 14 residues. CDR3 nucleotides: TGTGCCAGCAGCTTAGTGCTCTCTGGAAACACCATATATTTT. Translated, it gives CASSLVLSGNTIYF.

J is TRBJ2-5 and V is TRBV5-6; the D gene could be TRBD1 or TRBD2 (5 bases each). CDR3 length equals 14 residues. The germline CDR1 and CDR2 sequences are SGHDT and YYEEEE. V dropped 3 bases and J dropped 5 bases, with 14 bases sitting between them. The CDR3: CASSSGRGWETQYF. CDR3 nucleotide sequence: TGTGCCAGCAGCTCGGGACGAGGGTGGGAGACCCAGTACTTC.

The J gene is TRBJ2-2, the V gene TRBV9; possibly TRBD2 for D (6 bases). Germline CDR1 and CDR2: SGDLS and YYNGEE. This CDR3 has 16 amino acids. The V gene lost 3 bases and the J gene lost 5 bases, with 17 bases spanning the gap. The CDR3 region has the DNA TGTGCCAGCAGCGCCCAGGGTGACGGGAGTACCGGGGAGCTGTTTTTT. Translation gives CASSAQGDGSTGELFF.

The gene calls are TRBV11-2 and TRBJ1-2, with D maybe TRBD1 (5 bases). Trimming pared 6 bases from V and 2 bases from J, leaving 16 bases between. The germline V gene has CDR1 SGHAT and CDR2 FQNNGV. The CDR3 has 15 residues. CDR3 amino acids: CASRPDWGRNYGYTF. The DNA of the CDR3 is TGTGCCAGCAGACCCGATTGGGGCAGAAACTATGGCTACACCTTC.

The chain couples TRBV5-1 to TRBJ2-1; D is perhaps TRBD1 (7 bases). CDR1 is SGHRS, CDR2 YFSETQ, per germline. The CDR3 has 15 amino acids. V was clipped by 1 base and J by 4 bases, with 12 bases between them. Written as DNA, the CDR3 is TGCGCCAGCAGCTTGAGCAGGGGGGCTTACAATGAGCAGTTCTTC. Translation: CASSLSRGAYNEQFF.

The V call is TRBV7-9, the J call TRBJ1-3; the match to TRBD1 covers 7 bases. CDR1 and CDR2 from the germline V gene are SEHNR and FQNEAQ (reference sequence). J lost 0 bases, V lost 5 bases, and 4 bases had no gene match. The CDR3 has 15 residues. In DNA, the CDR3 is TGTGCCAGCAGCCCTTCAGGGGGCTCTGGAAACACCATATATTTT. Translation gives CASSPSGGSGNTIYF.

This clone was seen a single time. V and J are TRBV27 and TRBJ1-2; tentative D call: TRBD1 (5 bases). The germline CDR1 and CDR2 sequences are MNHEY and SMNVEV (reference sequence). Trimming took off 7 bases at V and 5 bases at J, with 17 bases between the two ends. The CDR3 spans 14 residues. CDR3 sequence: CASTADPGGYGYTF. DNA of the CDR3: TGTGCCAGCACCGCGGACCCTGGGGGGTATGGCTACACCTTC.

The V gene is TRBV18, the J gene TRBJ1-5; D perhaps matches TRBD1 (5 bases). This CDR3 has 16 residues. V lost 6 bases and J lost 7, with 22 bases in between. CDR1 and CDR2 (germline): KGHSH, LQKENI. In DNA form, the CDR3 reads TGTGCCAGCTCGTGGGCCGGGGCTGACTTAGCACAGCCCCAGCATTTT. Translated, it gives CASSWAGADLAQPQHF.

The chain is built from TRBV19 and TRBJ1-3, with D unclear. Looked up from germline, CDR1 is LNHDA and CDR2 is SQIVND (reference sequence). The V end was cut by 5 bases, the J end by 2 bases, with 10 bases between. The CDR3 length is 14 residues. CDR3: CASSAGNTGNTIYF. CDR3 nucleotides: TGTGCCAGTAGTGCGGGGAACACTGGAAACACCATATATTTT.

V is TRBV6-5 and J is TRBJ1-2; D gene unclear. Germline CDR1 is MNHEY and CDR2 is SVGAGI. CDR3 length equals 12 residues. V lost 5 bases and J lost 4, with 8 bases in between. In DNA form, the CDR3 reads TGTGCCAGCAGTCGTGGAATCTATGGCTACACCTTC. Protein product: CASSRGIYGYTF.

The rearrangement links TRBV27 to TRBJ1-1; no definite D call. Per the germline V gene, CDR1 is MNHEY and CDR2 is SMNVEV (reference sequence). Trimming took 2 bases from V and 0 from J, leaving 4 bases between them. The CDR3 has 13 residues. The chain's CDR3 is CASSLEMNTEAFF. CDR3 sequence (DNA): TGTGCCAGCAGTTTAGAGATGAACACTGAAGCTTTCTTT.

The V and J genes are TRBV7-2 and TRBJ2-1; no firm D call. The germline gives CDR1 SGHTA, CDR2 FQGNSA. The length of the CDR3 is 12 residues. Trimming removed 3 bases at V and 4 bases at J, with 4 bases between. This chain's CDR3 is CASSLVYNEQFF. The CDR3 DNA sequence: TGTGCCAGCAGCTTGGTTTACAATGAGCAGTTCTTC. The full variable domain, rest sourced from reference TRBV7-2 and TRBJ2-1, is GAGVSQSPSNKVTEKGKDVELRCDPISGHTALYWYRQSLGQGLEFLIYFQGNSAPDKSGLPSDRFSAERTGGSVSTLTIQRTQQEDSAVYLCASSLVYNEQFFGPGTRLTVL.

The sample holds a few counts of this clone. V usage is TRBV27 and J usage is TRBJ1-6; 7 bases agree with TRBD1. J gave up 6 bases and V 8 bases, and 7 bases lay outside the gene matches. Germline V gene sequence: CDR1 MNHEY, CDR2 SMNVEV (reference sequence). This CDR3 contains 14 residues. The CDR3 bases are TGTGCCAGCGGACAGACAGGGTTTAATTCACCCCTCCACTTT. Protein sequence: CASGQTGFNSPLHF.

V is TRBV19 and J is TRBJ1-2, with unresolved D. This CDR3 is 12 amino acids long. Trimming took 5 bases from V and 3 from J, leaving 7 bases between them. Germline assignment: CDR1 LNHDA and CDR2 SQIVND (reference sequence). The CDR3 reads CASSPTHYGYTF. The CDR3, as DNA: TGTGCCAGTAGTCCAACGCACTATGGCTACACCTTC. The complete variable domain, with remaining parts taken from reference TRBV19 and TRBJ1-2, reads DGGITQSPKYLFRKEGQNVTLSCEQNLNHDAMYWYRQDPGQGLRLIYYSQIVNDFQKGDIAEGYSVSREKKESFPLTVTSAQKNPTAFYLCASSPTHYGYTFGSGTRLTVV.

This chain connects TRBV7-9 to TRBJ2-7; the D is unclear. The CDR3 length is 15 residues. The V gene's germline CDR1 is SEHNR and CDR2 FQNEAQ (reference sequence). Trimming cost V 1 base and J 0 bases, with 10 bases left between them. CDR3 DNA sequence: TGTGCCAGCAGCTTAGGTGCCAGTTTCTCCTACGAGCAGTACTTC. Its protein product is CASSLGASFSYEQYF.

This sequence joins TRBV3-1 (or the pseudogene TRBV3-2) and TRBJ2-5, with D tentatively TRBD2 (6 bases). The ends were cut back, 3 bases at V and 5 bases at J, with 16 bases in the middle. CDR1 and CDR2 from the germline V gene are LGHDT and YNNKEL (reference sequence). This CDR3 comprises 15 residues. CDR3 DNA sequence: TGTGCCAGCAGCCATGGTTTTCGGGAGCGGGAGACCCAGTACTTC. Protein product: CASSHGFRERETQYF.

This chain connects TRBV5-1 to TRBJ2-7, with 9 bases fitting TRBD1. Trimming cost V 1 base and J 5 bases; bases outside gene matches: 4. Germline V gene sequence: CDR1 SGHRS, CDR2 YFSETQ. There are 14 residues in the CDR3. The DNA for the CDR3 is TGCGCCAGCAGCTTGAACAGGGGGCTAGACGAGCAGTACTTC. Its protein is CASSLNRGLDEQYF.

This clone has just one count. CDR3 protein: CASSPIPGQGDTIYF. CDR3 DNA sequence: TGTGCCAGCTCACCGATCCCGGGACAGGGAGACACCATATATTTT. The V and J genes are TRBV18 and TRBJ1-3; 9 bases line up with TRBD1. This CDR3 spans 15 amino acids. The V gene's germline CDR1 is KGHSH and CDR2 LQKENI. V shed 3 bases and J 8 bases; nucleotides not matched to a gene: 8.

DNA of the CDR3: TGTGCCAGTTTTTGGGGGCGAGACAATCAGCCCCAGCATTTT. Protein: CASFWGRDNQPQHF. This sequence joins TRBV5-8 and TRBJ1-5; maybe TRBD1 (6 bases). CDR3 size: 14 residues. Germline CDR1 reads SGHTS; CDR2 reads YDEGEE. V lost 8 bases, J lost 3 bases, and 15 bases lay in between. Variable domain in full (rest from reference TRBV5-8 and TRBJ1-5): EAGVTQSPTHLIKTRGQQATLRCSPISGHTSVYWYQQALGLGLQFLLWYDEGEERNRGNFPPRFSGRQFPNYSSELNVNALELEDSALYLCASFWGRDNQPQHFGDGTRLSIL.

V usage is TRBV12-3 or TRBV12-4 and J usage is TRBJ1-1; D unresolved. The V end lost 3 bases, the J end lost 6 bases, and 11 bases lay between the germline ends. The CDR3 is 13 residues long. This CDR3 reads CASSFVEEAEAFF. As DNA, the CDR3 is TGTGCCAGCAGTTTCGTAGAAGAGGCTGAAGCTTTCTTT.

The chain uses TRBV7-7 and TRBJ2-1, with D possibly matching TRBD2 (5 bases). Germline V lookup: CDR1 SSHAT, CDR2 FNYEAQ (reference sequence). The V end lost 1 base, the J end lost 0 bases, and 7 bases lay between the germline ends. The CDR3 totals 15 residues. CDR3 region: CASSLESGSYNEQFF. The CDR3 DNA reads as TGTGCCAGCAGCTTAGAAAGCGGCTCCTACAATGAGCAGTTCTTC.

V usage is TRBV4-1 and J usage is TRBJ2-6; 8 nucleotides match TRBD1. Trimming at V came to 1 base and at J to 2 bases, leaving 1 base not matched to a gene. CDR3 length: 16 amino acids. Germline V gene lookup returns CDR1 MGHRA and CDR2 YSYEKL. The CDR3 loop is CASSQGTGTGANVLTF. As DNA, the CDR3 is TGCGCCAGCAGCCAAGGGACAGGGACTGGGGCCAACGTCCTGACTTTC.

The rearrangement links TRBV5-6 to TRBJ2-2; TRBD2 matches at 7 bases. Germline V gives CDR1 SGHDT, CDR2 YYEEEE. V was clipped by 3 bases and J by 8 bases; unmatched bases: 4. The length of the CDR3 is 13 residues. CDR3 coding DNA: TGTGCCAGCAGCTGGACTAGGAGGGGGGAGCTGTTTTTT. Protein sequence: CASSWTRRGELFF. Full variable domain (missing parts from reference TRBV5-6 and TRBJ2-2): DAGVTQSPTHLIKTRGQQVTLRCSPKSGHDTVSWYQQALGQGPQFIFQYYEEEERQRGNFPDRFSGHQFPNYSSELNVNALLLGDSALYLCASSWTRRGELFFGEGSRLTVL.

This chain joins TRBV5-5 and TRBJ2-7; no clear D gene. The CDR3 length is 13 residues. The V end lost 2 bases, the J end lost 3 bases, and 9 bases lay between the germline ends. Germline V gene lookup returns CDR1 SGHKS and CDR2 YYEKEE (reference sequence). CDR3 sequence reads: CASSLASSYEQYF. For the CDR3, the DNA is TGTGCCAGCAGCTTAGCCTCTAGCTACGAGCAGTACTTC.

J is TRBJ2-1 and V is TRBV21-1; TRBD1 is the table's D call, not checked against the DNA. TRBV21-1 is a known pseudogene. The CDR3 length is 18 residues. Here the CDR3 DNA reads TGTGCCAGCAGCAAGGGGACAGCAGCAACGAGCTCCTACAATGAGCAGTTCTTC. Its protein is CASSKGTAATSSYNEQFF.

The CDR3 is CASSEGQGPGEQYF. The CDR3 coding sequence is TGTGCCAGCAGCGAGGGACAGGGTCCCGGCGAGCAGTACTTC. The genes are TRBV9 and TRBJ2-7, with 9 positions matching TRBD1. The CDR3 extends over 14 amino acids. The germline CDR1 and CDR2 sequences are SGDLS and YYNGEE. Losses at the gene ends were 3 bases for V and 6 bases for J; bases not matched to a gene: 7.